The rows below give T cell receptor beta chains drawn from one sample of a study of post-analysis software for immune sequencing data. TCRdb independently ran MiXCR on the PCR reads; one entry per CDR3 protein. The table has fewer than 900,000 distinct CDR3 sequences, approximately 44% seen once; the top ten hold approximately 5%. The sequenced sample consisted of blood. Source of these receptors: a girl aged 5 to 17 with multiple sclerosis. The CDR3 runs from the conserved cysteine through the conserved F or W. A D gene is named only where the DNA matches it firmly. The size of a clone is reported for some rows only, either as once, few or many, or as a class for expanded clones.

v_call: TRBV6-5; clone_size: -; j_call: TRBJ2-5; d_call: TRBD2; cdr3_aa: CASRLLAGGPGTQYF; cdr3_nt: TGTGCCAGCAGATTACTAGCGGGAGGGCCGGGGACCCAGTACTTC
v_call: TRBV10-3; clone_size: -; j_call: TRBJ1-2; d_call: TRBD1; cdr3_aa: CAIRKKTGEGYTF; cdr3_nt: TGTGCCATCAGGAAAAAGACAGGGGAGGGCTACACCTTC
v_call: TRBV6-1; clone_size: -; j_call: TRBJ1-5; d_call: TRBD1; cdr3_aa: CASSTPGQLVQVNQPQHF; cdr3_nt: TGTGCCAGCAGTACCCCGGGACAGCTCGTTCAGGTCAATCAGCCCCAGCATTTT
v_call: TRBV21-1; clone_size: -; j_call: TRBJ2-3; d_call: -; cdr3_aa: CASSKELAGKRTDTQYF; cdr3_nt: TGTGCCAGCAGCAAAGAACTAGCGGGAAAGCGCACAGATACGCAGTATTTT
v_call: TRBV18; clone_size: -; j_call: TRBJ2-3; d_call: TRBD1; cdr3_aa: CASSPIDRGRADTQYF; cdr3_nt: TGTGCCAGCTCACCGATAGACAGGGGGCGCGCAGATACGCAGTATTTT
v_call: TRBV12-3/TRBV12-4; clone_size: -; j_call: TRBJ2-6; d_call: -; cdr3_aa: CASSFSGVGGANVLTF; cdr3_nt: TGTGCCAGCAGTTTCTCCGGGGTCGGCGGGGCCAACGTCCTGACTTTC
v_call: TRBV20-1; clone_size: many; j_call: TRBJ2-1; d_call: -; cdr3_aa: CSAGWEGDNEQFF; cdr3_nt: TGCAGTGCTGGGTGGGAAGGGGACAATGAGCAGTTCTTC
v_call: TRBV20-1; clone_size: -; j_call: TRBJ2-7; d_call: -; cdr3_aa: CSAGTLGDPFYEQYF; cdr3_nt: TGCAGTGCCGGCACCTTAGGGGACCCATTTTACGAGCAGTACTTC
v_call: TRBV5-1; clone_size: -; j_call: TRBJ2-1; d_call: TRBD2; cdr3_aa: CASSFVVWAGGSEALNEQFF; cdr3_nt: TGCGCCAGCAGCTTTGTCGTATGGGCTGGCGGGAGTGAGGCCCTCAATGAGCAGTTCTTC
v_call: TRBV30; clone_size: -; j_call: TRBJ2-1; d_call: TRBD2; cdr3_aa: CAWTIGTSGNNEQFF; cdr3_nt: TGTGCCTGGACCATAGGGACTAGCGGAAACAATGAGCAGTTCTTC
v_call: TRBV19; clone_size: -; j_call: TRBJ2-5; d_call: -; cdr3_aa: CASSRGRMREQYF; cdr3_nt: TGTGCCAGTAGTAGAGGCAGGATGAGGGAGCAGTACTTC
v_call: TRBV28; clone_size: -; j_call: TRBJ2-7; d_call: TRBD1; cdr3_aa: CASSRQGIREQYF; cdr3_nt: TGTGCCAGCAGCCGACAGGGAATCCGCGAGCAGTACTTC
v_call: TRBV29-1; clone_size: -; j_call: TRBJ1-2; d_call: TRBD1; cdr3_aa: CSVAGTDNYGYTF; cdr3_nt: TGCAGCGTAGCCGGGACAGATAACTATGGCTACACCTTC
v_call: TRBV29-1; clone_size: -; j_call: TRBJ2-1; d_call: TRBD2; cdr3_aa: CSVASSGSRGEQFF; cdr3_nt: TGCAGCGTTGCTAGTAGCGGGAGCAGGGGTGAGCAGTTCTTC
v_call: TRBV12-3/TRBV12-4; clone_size: -; j_call: TRBJ1-1; d_call: -; cdr3_aa: CASSWGGPLAPNEAFF; cdr3_nt: TGTGCCAGCTCCTGGGGGGGCCCTTTAGCCCCGAATGAAGCTTTCTTT
v_call: TRBV6-5; clone_size: few; j_call: TRBJ2-7; d_call: -; cdr3_aa: CASSLVGHYEQYF; cdr3_nt: TGTGCCAGCAGTTTGGTGGGGCACTACGAGCAGTACTTC
v_call: TRBV29-1; clone_size: -; j_call: TRBJ2-1; d_call: -; cdr3_aa: CSASETITNEQFF; cdr3_nt: TGCAGCGCCTCGGAAACAATTACCAATGAGCAGTTCTTC
v_call: TRBV4-3; clone_size: few; j_call: TRBJ2-3; d_call: -; cdr3_aa: CASSQVDAAADTQYF; cdr3_nt: TGCGCCAGCAGCCAAGTGGACGCGGCTGCAGATACGCAGTATTTT
v_call: TRBV6-5; clone_size: few; j_call: TRBJ2-5; d_call: TRBD2; cdr3_aa: CASRPLAGVRETQYF; cdr3_nt: TGTGCCAGCAGACCACTAGCGGGAGTCCGGGAGACCCAGTACTTC
v_call: TRBV29-1; clone_size: -; j_call: TRBJ1-2; d_call: -; cdr3_aa: CSVGGELGYTF; cdr3_nt: TGCAGCGTCGGCGGTGAATTGGGCTACACCTTC
v_call: TRBV12-3/TRBV12-4; clone_size: -; j_call: TRBJ1-2; d_call: TRBD1; cdr3_aa: CASSQGGTGAGYTF; cdr3_nt: TGTGCCAGCAGTCAAGGGGGGACAGGGGCTGGCTACACCTTC
v_call: TRBV30; clone_size: -; j_call: TRBJ2-7; d_call: -; cdr3_aa: CAWSGGFYEQYF; cdr3_nt: TGTGCCTGGAGTGGGGGGTTCTACGAGCAGTACTTC
v_call: TRBV6-2/TRBV6-3; clone_size: few; j_call: TRBJ1-5; d_call: -; cdr3_aa: CASSPVGVGQPQHF; cdr3_nt: TGTGCCAGCAGTCCCGTTGGGGTGGGACAGCCCCAGCATTTT
v_call: TRBV12-3/TRBV12-4; clone_size: few; j_call: TRBJ2-3; d_call: -; cdr3_aa: CASSYASRRADTQYF; cdr3_nt: TGTGCCAGCAGCTACGCGTCGAGGCGCGCAGATACGCAGTATTTT
v_call: TRBV24-1; clone_size: -; j_call: TRBJ1-1; d_call: -; cdr3_aa: CATSDFPRGRAFF; cdr3_nt: TGTGCCACCAGTGATTTCCCCAGGGGAAGGGCTTTCTTT
v_call: TRBV20-1; clone_size: few; j_call: TRBJ2-1; d_call: TRBD2; cdr3_aa: CSARVAGGFNEQFF; cdr3_nt: TGCAGTGCTAGAGTAGCGGGAGGCTTCAATGAGCAGTTCTTC
v_call: TRBV20-1; clone_size: few; j_call: TRBJ2-3; d_call: -; cdr3_aa: CSARNPDMTSTDTQYF; cdr3_nt: TGCAGTGCTAGAAACCCGGATATGACTAGCACAGATACGCAGTATTTT
v_call: TRBV6-5; clone_size: -; j_call: TRBJ1-2; d_call: -; cdr3_aa: CASSYSVQTIYGYTF; cdr3_nt: TGTGCCAGCAGTTACTCAGTACAGACTATCTATGGCTACACCTTC
v_call: TRBV7-9; clone_size: few; j_call: TRBJ1-1; d_call: -; cdr3_aa: CASSLDGHEAFF; cdr3_nt: TGTGCCAGCAGCTTAGACGGGCACGAAGCTTTCTTT
v_call: TRBV7-9; clone_size: -; j_call: TRBJ2-3; d_call: -; cdr3_aa: CASSAGPHTDTQYF; cdr3_nt: TGTGCCAGCAGCGCAGGGCCCCACACAGATACGCAGTATTTT
v_call: TRBV12-3/TRBV12-4; clone_size: -; j_call: TRBJ2-3; d_call: -; cdr3_aa: CASISRGDATDTQYF; cdr3_nt: TGTGCCAGCATCTCAAGGGGTGATGCGACAGATACGCAGTATTTT
v_call: TRBV2; clone_size: -; j_call: TRBJ2-1; d_call: -; cdr3_aa: CASSGGKIFVDEQFF; cdr3_nt: TGTGCCAGCAGTGGGGGGAAGATCTTTGTCGATGAGCAGTTCTTC
v_call: TRBV12-3/TRBV12-4; clone_size: few; j_call: TRBJ1-2; d_call: -; cdr3_aa: CASSGTRAGYTF; cdr3_nt: TGTGCCAGCAGTGGGACGCGCGCTGGCTACACCTTC
v_call: TRBV29-1; clone_size: -; j_call: TRBJ2-1; d_call: TRBD2; cdr3_aa: CSVEVEGTSGFSQQFF; cdr3_nt: TGCAGCGTTGAAGTAGAAGGGACTAGCGGGTTCAGTCAGCAGTTCTTC
v_call: TRBV20-1; clone_size: -; j_call: TRBJ2-4; d_call: TRBD2; cdr3_aa: CSAPQGGGENIQYF; cdr3_nt: TGCAGTGCCCCACAGGGCGGGGGGGAGAACATTCAGTACTTC
v_call: TRBV11-1; clone_size: many; j_call: TRBJ2-7; d_call: TRBD1; cdr3_aa: CASRRTGDYEQYF; cdr3_nt: TGTGCCAGCAGGCGGACAGGGGACTACGAGCAGTACTTC
v_call: TRBV9; clone_size: -; j_call: TRBJ2-1; d_call: -; cdr3_aa: CASSVVPSPNDEQFF; cdr3_nt: TGTGCCAGCAGCGTAGTGCCGTCGCCTAACGATGAGCAGTTCTTC